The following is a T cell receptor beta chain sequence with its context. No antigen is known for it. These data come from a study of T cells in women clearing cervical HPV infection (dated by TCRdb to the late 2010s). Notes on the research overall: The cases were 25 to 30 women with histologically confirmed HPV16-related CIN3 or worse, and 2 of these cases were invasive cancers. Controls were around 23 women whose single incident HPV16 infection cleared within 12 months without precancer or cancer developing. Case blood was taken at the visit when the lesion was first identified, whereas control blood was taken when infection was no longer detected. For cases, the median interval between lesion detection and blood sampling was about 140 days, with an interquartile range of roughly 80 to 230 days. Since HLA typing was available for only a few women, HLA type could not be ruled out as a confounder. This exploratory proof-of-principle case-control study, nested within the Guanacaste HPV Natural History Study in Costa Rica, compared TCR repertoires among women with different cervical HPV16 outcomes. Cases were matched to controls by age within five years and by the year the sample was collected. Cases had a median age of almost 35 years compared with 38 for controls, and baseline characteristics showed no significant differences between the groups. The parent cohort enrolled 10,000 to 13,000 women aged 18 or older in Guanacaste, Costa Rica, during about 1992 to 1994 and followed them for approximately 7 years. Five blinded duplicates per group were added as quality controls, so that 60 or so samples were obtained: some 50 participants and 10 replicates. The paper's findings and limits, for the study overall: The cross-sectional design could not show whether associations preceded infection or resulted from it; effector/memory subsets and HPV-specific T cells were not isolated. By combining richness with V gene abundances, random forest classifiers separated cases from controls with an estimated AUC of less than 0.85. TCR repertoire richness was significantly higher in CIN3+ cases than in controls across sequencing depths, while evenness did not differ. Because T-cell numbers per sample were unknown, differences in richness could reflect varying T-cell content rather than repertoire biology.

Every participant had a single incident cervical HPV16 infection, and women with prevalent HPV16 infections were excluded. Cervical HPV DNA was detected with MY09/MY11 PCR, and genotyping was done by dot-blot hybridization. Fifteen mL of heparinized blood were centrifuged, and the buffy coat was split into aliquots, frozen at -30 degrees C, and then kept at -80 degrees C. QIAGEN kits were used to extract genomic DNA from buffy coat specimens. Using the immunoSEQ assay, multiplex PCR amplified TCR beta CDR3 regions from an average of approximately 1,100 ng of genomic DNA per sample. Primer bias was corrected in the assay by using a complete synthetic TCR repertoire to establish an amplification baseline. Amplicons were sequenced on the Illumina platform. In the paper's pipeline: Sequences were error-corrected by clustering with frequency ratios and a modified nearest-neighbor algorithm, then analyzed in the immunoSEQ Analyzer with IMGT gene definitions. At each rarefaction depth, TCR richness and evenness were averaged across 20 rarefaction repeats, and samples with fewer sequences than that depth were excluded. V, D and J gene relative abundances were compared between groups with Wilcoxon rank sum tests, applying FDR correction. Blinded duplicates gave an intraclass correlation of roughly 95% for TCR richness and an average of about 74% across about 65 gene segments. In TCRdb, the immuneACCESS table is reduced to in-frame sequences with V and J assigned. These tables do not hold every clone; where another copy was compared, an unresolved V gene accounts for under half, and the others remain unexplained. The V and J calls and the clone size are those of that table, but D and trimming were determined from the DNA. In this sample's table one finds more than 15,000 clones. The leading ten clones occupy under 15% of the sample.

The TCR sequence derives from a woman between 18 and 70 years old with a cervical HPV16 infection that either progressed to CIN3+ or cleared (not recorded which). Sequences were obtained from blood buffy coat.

The CDR3 amino acid sequence is: CASSVGRFSYEQYF. The covered CDR3 bases are TGTGCCAGCAGTGTGGGGCGCTTCTCCTACGAG. The chain links TRBV6-1 with TRBJ2-7; the best D guess is TRBD1, with 5 bases matching. The read ends 3 residues shy of where the CDR3 ends; the end is completed using the germline J gene. Taken from cysteine to phenylalanine, the CDR3 has 14 residues. The CDR3 was read in part: 33 bases, with the frame set at base 1. At the junction V is shortened by 4 bases and J by 0 bases, with 10 bases in between. Based on the germline V gene, the CDR1 and CDR2 sequences are MNHNS and SASEGT.